One and the same sample provided the 7 T cell receptor beta chains below, sequenced in a study of T cells after somatic rescue of genetic block. Measured with immunoSEQ multiplex PCR; TCRdb has only the in-frame clones, and not every one. Counted here are approximately 110,000 clones, over 80% occurring once; the ten biggest clones make up roughly 1.5%. Sequences were obtained from peripheral blood mononuclear cells (PBMCs). Receptors were obtained from a woman aged 18-29 years.

The V and J genes are TRBV2 and TRBJ2-7; D gene uncertain. Germline loops: CDR1 SNHLY, CDR2 FYNNEI. The V gene lost 0 bases and the J gene lost 3 bases, with 12 bases spanning the gap. The CDR3 consists of 15 residues. In nucleotides, the CDR3 is TGTGCCAGCAGTGAAGCCGCCGGGCCCCACTACGAGCAGTACTTC. It encodes CASSEAAGPHYEQYF.

This clone was seen once. The V call is TRBV7-6, the J call TRBJ1-5; D remains unclear. Between the trimmed V and J ends, which lost 2 bases and 5 bases, there was a span of 4 bases. The CDR3 has 12 amino acids. The germline gives CDR1 SGHVS, CDR2 FNYEAQ. DNA for the CDR3: TGTGCCAGCAGCTTATTGGATCAGCCCCAGCATTTT. Amino acid sequence: CASSLLDQPQHF. Complete variable domain (other parts from reference TRBV7-6 and TRBJ1-5): GAGVSQSPRYKVTKRGQDVALRCDPISGHVSLYWYRQALGQGPEFLTYFNYEAQQDKSGLPNDRFSAERPEGSISTLTIQRTEQRDSAMYRCASSLLDQPQHFGDGTRLSIL.

The V gene is TRBV5-4, the J gene TRBJ1-4; TRBD1 aligns across 8 bases. This CDR3 comprises 15 residues. The V gene's germline CDR1 is SGHNT and CDR2 YYREEE (reference sequence). Trimming took 0 bases from V and 8 from J; bases not matched to a gene: 6. CDR3 nucleotides: TGTGCCAGCAGCTTGGTACAGGGGGGGCAAGAAAAACTGTTTTTT. Translated: CASSLVQGGQEKLFF.

The chain uses TRBV18 and TRBJ2-4, with 8 bases lining up with TRBD1. From germline, CDR1 is KGHSH and CDR2 LQKENI. The trim removed 4 bases at V and 3 bases at J, leaving 8 bases unmatched. The CDR3 has 16 residues. DNA of the CDR3: TGTGCCAGCTCACAAATTTCAGGGACAGGCAAAAACATTCAGTACTTC. It yields the protein CASSQISGTGKNIQYF.

The genes are TRBV28 and TRBJ2-2, with no clear D. CDR1 MDHEN and CDR2 SYDVKM come from the germline V gene. V lost 6 bases and J lost 6, with 14 bases in between. The CDR3 totals 14 residues. The DNA for the CDR3 is TGTGCCAGCAGGTTAGGACCAGTACCCGGGGAGCTGTTTTTT. Protein product: CASRLGPVPGELFF.

J is TRBJ2-1 and V is TRBV13; 9 nucleotides agree with TRBD1. From germline, CDR1 is PRHDT and CDR2 FYEKMQ (reference sequence). The CDR3 runs 15 residues. V lost 8 bases to trimming and J lost 8 bases; unmatched junction nucleotides: 13. CDR3 sequence (DNA): TGTGCCAGCTCCTACCGGGACAGGGCTAAGCATGAGCAGTTCTTC. It yields the protein CASSYRDRAKHEQFF.

The chain joins TRBV6-5 to TRBJ2-3; TRBD1 or TRBD2 may be the D gene (5 bases each). Germline assignment: CDR1 MNHEY and CDR2 SVGAGI. With 8 bases removed from V and 2 bases from J, the gap between germline ends came to 8 bases. The CDR3 consists of 12 residues. CDR3 amino acids: CASGGTTDTQYF. The DNA for the CDR3 is TGTGCCAGCGGGGGAACCACAGATACGCAGTATTTT.